The source of this T cell receptor beta chain is a study of T-cell reconstitution after alpha-beta-depleted transplantation in children. The TCRbeta library incorporated unique molecular identifiers. TCRdb reprocessed the PCR reads with MiXCR, giving one entry per CDR3 protein. The sample consists of 500,000 to 600,000 distinct CDR3 sequences, 25% to 30% of them appearing once. V lost 5 bases and J 5 bases, leaving 19 bases between the germline ends. The germline V gene has CDR1 SGHRS and CDR2 YFSETQ. The CDR3 sequence is 16 residues long. The source material was PBMCs, sampled before TCRalphabeta/CD19-depleted stem cell transplant. The rearrangement joins TRBV5-1 to TRBJ2-2; no clear D gene. The source is a boy under two years old with Wiskott-Aldrich syndrome, due to receive a stem cell transplant. The CDR3 region is CASSPDKVYGTGELFF. CDR3 sequence (DNA): TGCGCCAGCAGTCCCGACAAAGTATATGGGACCGGGGAGCTGTTTTTT.